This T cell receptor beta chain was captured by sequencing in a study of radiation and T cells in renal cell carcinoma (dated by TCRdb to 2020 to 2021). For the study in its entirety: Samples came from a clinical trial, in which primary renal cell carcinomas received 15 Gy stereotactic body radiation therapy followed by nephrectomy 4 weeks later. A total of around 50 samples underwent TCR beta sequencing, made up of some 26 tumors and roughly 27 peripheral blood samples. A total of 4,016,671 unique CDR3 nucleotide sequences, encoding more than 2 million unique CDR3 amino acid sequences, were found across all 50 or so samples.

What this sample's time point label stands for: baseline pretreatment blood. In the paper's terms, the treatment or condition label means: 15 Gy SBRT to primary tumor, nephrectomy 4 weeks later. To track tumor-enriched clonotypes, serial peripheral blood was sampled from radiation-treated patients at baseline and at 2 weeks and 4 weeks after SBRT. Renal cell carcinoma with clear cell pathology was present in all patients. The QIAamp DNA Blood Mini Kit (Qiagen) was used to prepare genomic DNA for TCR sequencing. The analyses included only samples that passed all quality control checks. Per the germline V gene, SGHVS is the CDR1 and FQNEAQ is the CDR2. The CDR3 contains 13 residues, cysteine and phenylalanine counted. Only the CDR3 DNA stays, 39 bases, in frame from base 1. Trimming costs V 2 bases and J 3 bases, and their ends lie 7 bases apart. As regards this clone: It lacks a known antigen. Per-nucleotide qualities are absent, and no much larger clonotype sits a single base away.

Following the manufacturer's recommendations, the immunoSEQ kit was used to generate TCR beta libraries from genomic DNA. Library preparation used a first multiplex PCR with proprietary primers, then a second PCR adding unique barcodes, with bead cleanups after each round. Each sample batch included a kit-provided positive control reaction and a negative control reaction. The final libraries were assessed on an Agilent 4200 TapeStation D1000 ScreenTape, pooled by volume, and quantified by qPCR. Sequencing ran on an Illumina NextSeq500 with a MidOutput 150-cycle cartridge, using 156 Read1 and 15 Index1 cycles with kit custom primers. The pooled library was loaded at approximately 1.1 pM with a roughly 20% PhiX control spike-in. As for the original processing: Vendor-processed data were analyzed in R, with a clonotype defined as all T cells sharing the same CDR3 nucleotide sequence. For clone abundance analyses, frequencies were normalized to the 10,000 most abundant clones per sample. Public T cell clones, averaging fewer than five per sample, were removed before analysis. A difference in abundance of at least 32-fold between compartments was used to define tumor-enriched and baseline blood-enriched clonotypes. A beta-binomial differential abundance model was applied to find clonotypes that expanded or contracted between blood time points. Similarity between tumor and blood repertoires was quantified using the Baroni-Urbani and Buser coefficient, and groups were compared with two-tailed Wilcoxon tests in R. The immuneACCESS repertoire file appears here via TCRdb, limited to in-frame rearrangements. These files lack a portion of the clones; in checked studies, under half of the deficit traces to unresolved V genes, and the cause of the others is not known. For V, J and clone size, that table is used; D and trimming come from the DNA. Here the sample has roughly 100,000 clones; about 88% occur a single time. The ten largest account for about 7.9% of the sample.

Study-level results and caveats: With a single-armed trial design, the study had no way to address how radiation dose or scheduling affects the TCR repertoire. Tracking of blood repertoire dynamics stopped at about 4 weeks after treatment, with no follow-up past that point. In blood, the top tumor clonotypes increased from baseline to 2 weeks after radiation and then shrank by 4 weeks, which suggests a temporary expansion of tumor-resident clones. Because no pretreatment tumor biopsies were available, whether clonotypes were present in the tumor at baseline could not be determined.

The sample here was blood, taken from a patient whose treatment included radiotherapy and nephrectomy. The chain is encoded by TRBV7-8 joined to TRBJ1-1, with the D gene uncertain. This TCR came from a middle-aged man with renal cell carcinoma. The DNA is TGTGCCAGCAGCTTAACCGGAGACACTGAAGCTTTCTTT. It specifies CASSLTGDTEAFF. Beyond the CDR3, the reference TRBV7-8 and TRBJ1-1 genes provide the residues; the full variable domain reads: GAGVSQSPRYKVAKRGQDVALRCDPISGHVSLFWYQQALGQGPEFLTYFQNEAQLDKSGLPSDRFFAERPEGSVSTLKIQRTQQEDSAVYLCASSLTGDTEAFFGQGTRLTVV.